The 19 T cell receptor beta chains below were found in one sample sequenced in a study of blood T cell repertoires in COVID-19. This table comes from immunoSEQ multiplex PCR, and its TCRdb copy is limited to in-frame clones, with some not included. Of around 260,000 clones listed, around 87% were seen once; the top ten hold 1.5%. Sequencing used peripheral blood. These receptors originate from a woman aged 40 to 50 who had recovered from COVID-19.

CDR3 region: CASSPSTYTYEQYF. CDR3 sequence (DNA): TGTGCCAGCAGTCCCTCGACATACACCTACGAGCAGTACTTC. The chain recombines TRBV2 with TRBJ2-7; no clear D gene. Germline V gives CDR1 SNHLY, CDR2 FYNNEI. The CDR3 runs to 14 residues. V was pared by 5 bases and J by 2 bases, with 13 bases between.

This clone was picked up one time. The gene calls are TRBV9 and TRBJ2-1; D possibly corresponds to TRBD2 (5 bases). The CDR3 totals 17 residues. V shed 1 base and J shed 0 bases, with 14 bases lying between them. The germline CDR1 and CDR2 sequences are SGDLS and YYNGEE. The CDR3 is CASSVKTGLSSYNEQFF. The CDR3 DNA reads TGTGCCAGCAGCGTAAAGACGGGATTAAGCTCCTACAATGAGCAGTTCTTC. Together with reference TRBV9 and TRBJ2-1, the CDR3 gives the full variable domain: DSGVTQTPKHLITATGQRVTLRCSPRSGDLSVYWYQQSLDQGLQFLIQYYNGEERAKGNILERFSAQQFPDLHSELNLSSLELGDSALYFCASSVKTGLSSYNEQFFGPGTRLTVL.

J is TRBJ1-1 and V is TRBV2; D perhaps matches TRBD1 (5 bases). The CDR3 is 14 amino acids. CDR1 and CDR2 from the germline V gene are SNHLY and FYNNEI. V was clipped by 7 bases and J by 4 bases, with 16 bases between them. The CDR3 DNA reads TGTGCCAGCAATTACGGGGGTGCCGGCACTGAAGCTTTCTTT. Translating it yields CASNYGGAGTEAFF.

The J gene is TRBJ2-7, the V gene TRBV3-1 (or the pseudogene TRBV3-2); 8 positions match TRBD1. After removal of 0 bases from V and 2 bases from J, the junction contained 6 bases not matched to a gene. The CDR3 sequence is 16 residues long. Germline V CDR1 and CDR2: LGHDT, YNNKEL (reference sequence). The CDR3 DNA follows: TGTGCCAGCAGCCAAGAGAGCGAACAGGGGGCCTACGAGCAGTACTTC. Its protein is CASSQESEQGAYEQYF.

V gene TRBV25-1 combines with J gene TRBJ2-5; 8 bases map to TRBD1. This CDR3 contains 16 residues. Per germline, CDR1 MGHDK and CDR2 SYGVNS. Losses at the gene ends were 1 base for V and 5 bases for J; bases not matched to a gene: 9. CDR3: CASSELGGDRRETQYF. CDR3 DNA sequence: TGTGCCAGCAGTGAATTGGGCGGGGACAGGCGGGAGACCCAGTACTTC.

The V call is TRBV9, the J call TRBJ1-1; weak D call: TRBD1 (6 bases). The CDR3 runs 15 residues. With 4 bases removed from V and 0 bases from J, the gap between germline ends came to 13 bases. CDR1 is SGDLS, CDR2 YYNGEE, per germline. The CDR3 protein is CASSFGQILNTEAFF. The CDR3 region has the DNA TGTGCCAGCAGCTTCGGACAGATCTTGAACACTGAAGCTTTCTTT.

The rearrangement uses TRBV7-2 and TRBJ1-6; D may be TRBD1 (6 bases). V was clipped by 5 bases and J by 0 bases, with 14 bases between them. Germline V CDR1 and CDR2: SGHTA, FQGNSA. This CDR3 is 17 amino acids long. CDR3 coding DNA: TGTGCCAGCAGCCTGACAGGTGGGAGCTCCTATAATTCACCCCTCCACTTT. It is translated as CASSLTGGSSYNSPLHF.

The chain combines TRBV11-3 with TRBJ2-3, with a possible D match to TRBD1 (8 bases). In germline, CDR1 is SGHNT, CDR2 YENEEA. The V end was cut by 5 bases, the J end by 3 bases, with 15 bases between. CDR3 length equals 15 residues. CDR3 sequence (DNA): TGTGCCAGCAGCCGAGGACAGGGAGGGACAGATACGCAGTATTTT. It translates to CASSRGQGGTDTQYF.

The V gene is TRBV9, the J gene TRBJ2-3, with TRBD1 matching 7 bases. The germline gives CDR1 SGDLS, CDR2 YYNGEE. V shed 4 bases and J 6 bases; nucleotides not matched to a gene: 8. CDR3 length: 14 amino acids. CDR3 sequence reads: CASSLGTEGDTQYF. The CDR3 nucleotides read TGTGCCAGCAGCTTAGGGACAGAGGGTGATACGCAGTATTTT.

Written as DNA, the CDR3 is TGCGCCAGCAGCCTCGACAGTATCTCCTACGAGCAGTACTTC. It yields the protein CASSLDSISYEQYF. This sequence joins TRBV5-1 and TRBJ2-7, with D possibly TRBD1 on 5 matching bases. Germline V lookup: CDR1 SGHRS, CDR2 YFSETQ. The CDR3 extends over 14 amino acids. Trimming removed 4 bases at V and 0 bases at J, with 11 bases between.

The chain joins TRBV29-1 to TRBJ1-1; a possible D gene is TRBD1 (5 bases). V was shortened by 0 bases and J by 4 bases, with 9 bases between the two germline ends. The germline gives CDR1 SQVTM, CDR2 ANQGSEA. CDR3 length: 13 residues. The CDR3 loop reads CSVEEGLGTEAFF. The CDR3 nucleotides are TGCAGCGTTGAAGAGGGACTTGGCACTGAAGCTTTCTTT.

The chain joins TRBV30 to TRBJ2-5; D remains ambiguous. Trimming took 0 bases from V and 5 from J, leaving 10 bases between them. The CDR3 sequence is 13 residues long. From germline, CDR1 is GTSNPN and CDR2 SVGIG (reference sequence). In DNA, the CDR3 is TGTGCCTGGAGTGTATACCCGAGGGAGACCCAGTACTTC. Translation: CAWSVYPRETQYF.

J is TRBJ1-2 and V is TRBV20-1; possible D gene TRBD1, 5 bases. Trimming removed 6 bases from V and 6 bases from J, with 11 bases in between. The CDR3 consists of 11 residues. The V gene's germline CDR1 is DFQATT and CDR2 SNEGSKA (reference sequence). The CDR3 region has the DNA TGCAGTGCCGTCCCGGACAATGGCTACACCTTC. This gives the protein CSAVPDNGYTF.

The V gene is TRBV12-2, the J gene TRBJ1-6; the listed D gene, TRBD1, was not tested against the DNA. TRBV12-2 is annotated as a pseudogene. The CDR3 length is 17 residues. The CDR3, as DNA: TGTGCAAGTCGCTTAGCTGGGTGGAAGGCCAGGGATTCACCCCTCCACTTT. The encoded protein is CASRLAGWKARDSPLHF.

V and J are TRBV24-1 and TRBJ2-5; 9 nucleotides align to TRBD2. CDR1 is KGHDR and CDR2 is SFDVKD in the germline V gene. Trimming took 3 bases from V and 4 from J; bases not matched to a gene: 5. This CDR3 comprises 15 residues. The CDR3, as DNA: TGTGCCACCAGTGATGCGGGGGGGAGCGGAGAGACCCAGTACTTC. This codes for CATSDAGGSGETQYF.

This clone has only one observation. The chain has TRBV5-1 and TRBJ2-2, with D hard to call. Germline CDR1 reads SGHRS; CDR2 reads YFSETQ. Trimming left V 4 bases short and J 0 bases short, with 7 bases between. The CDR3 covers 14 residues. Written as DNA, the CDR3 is TGCGCCAGCAGCGAGGTCGCGAACACCGGGGAGCTGTTTTTT. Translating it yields CASSEVANTGELFF.

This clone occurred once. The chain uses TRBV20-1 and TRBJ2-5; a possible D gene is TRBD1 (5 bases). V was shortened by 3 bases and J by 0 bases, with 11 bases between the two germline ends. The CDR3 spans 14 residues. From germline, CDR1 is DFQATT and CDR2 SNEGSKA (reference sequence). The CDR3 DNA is TGCAGTGCTAGTCACCGGACATACCAAGAGACCCAGTACTTC. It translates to CSASHRTYQETQYF.

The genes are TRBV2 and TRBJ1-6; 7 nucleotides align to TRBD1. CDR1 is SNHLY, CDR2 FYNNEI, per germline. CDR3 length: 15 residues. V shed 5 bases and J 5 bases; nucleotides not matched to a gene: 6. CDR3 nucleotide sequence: TGTGCCAGCAGTATTCAGGGGGTGAATAATTCACCCCTCCACTTT. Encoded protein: CASSIQGVNNSPLHF.

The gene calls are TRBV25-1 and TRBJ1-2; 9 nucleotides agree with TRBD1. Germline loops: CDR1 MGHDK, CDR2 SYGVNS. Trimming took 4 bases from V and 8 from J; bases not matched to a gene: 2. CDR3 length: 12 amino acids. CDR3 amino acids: CASSATGGGYTF. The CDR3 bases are TGTGCCAGCAGTGCGACAGGGGGAGGCTACACCTTC.